The sequence of this T cell receptor beta chain was determined in a study of graft-versus-host responses after intestinal transplantation. General study points: The study found high graft-versus-host to host-versus-graft clonal ratios in allografts of patients with graft-donor T cell macrochimerism.

Of note for this clone: Its specificity is unknown.

Data came from immunoSEQ multiplex PCR; TCRdb stores just in-frame clones and leaves some out. The sample has approximately 77,000 clones; about 88% are singletons. The CDR3 is 15 amino acids. J gave up 12 bases and V 0 bases, and 11 bases lay outside the gene matches. The germline gives CDR1 WSHSY, CDR2 SAAADI. The chain combines TRBV10-2 with TRBJ1-2; the match to TRBD1 covers 9 bases. This receptor was identified in a human donor who received an intestinal transplant. Here the sequenced sample was unstimulated CD4+ T cells sorted from spleen or lymph node cells, taken before intestinal transplant. CDR3 protein: CASSESAGGQGTHTF. The CDR3 DNA sequence: TGCGCCAGCAGTGAGTCTGCTGGGGGACAGGGAACCCACACCTTC.